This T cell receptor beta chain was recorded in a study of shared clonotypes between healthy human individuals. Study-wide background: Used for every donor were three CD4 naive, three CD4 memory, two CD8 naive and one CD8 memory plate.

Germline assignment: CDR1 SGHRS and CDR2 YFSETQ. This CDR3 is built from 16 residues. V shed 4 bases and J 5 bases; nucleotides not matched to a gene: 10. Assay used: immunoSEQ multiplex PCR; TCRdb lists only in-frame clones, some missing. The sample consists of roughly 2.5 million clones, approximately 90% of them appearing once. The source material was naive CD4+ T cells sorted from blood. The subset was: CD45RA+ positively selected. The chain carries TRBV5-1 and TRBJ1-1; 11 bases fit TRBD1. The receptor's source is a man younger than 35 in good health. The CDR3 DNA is TGCGCCAGCAGCCCCCCTCCCGGGACAGGGGGAACTGAAGCTTTCTTT. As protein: CASSPPPGTGGTEAFF.